The rows below give T cell receptor beta chains drawn from one sample of a study of T cell responses to AZD1222 COVID-19 vaccine. Some clones are missing from TCRdb's copy, which holds only in-frame ones; the method was immunoSEQ multiplex PCR. Altogether about 150,000 clones are present, about 90% being singletons, with the ten largest covering roughly 7.6%. The sequenced sample was peripheral blood, obtained 28 days after the second dose of the MenACWY control vaccine. The receptors stem from an adult who received the MenACWY meningococcal vaccine as a control. The CDR3 runs from the conserved cysteine through the conserved F or W. A D gene is named only where the DNA matches it firmly. Not all rows give a size; the values are once, few, many and, for expanded clones, a class.

>TRBD1|NA|TRBV4-3|TRBJ2-1
CASSPTGYNEQFF
TGCGCCAGCAGCCCGACAGGGTACAATGAGCAGTTCTTC
>NA|once|TRBV30|TRBJ2-7
CAWGPLGLPPTREQYF
TGTGCCTGGGGGCCTCTTGGACTCCCTCCTACTAGAGAGCAGTACTTC
>NA|few|TRBV7-2|TRBJ2-7
CASSLHSQGIYEQYF
TGTGCCAGCAGCCTCCACTCACAGGGTATCTACGAGCAGTACTTC
>NA|NA|TRBV7-3|TRBJ2-3
CASSATGLTQYF
TGTGCCAGCAGCGCGACTGGGCTCACGCAGTATTTT
>NA|NA|TRBV12-3/TRBV12-4|TRBJ2-5
CASSLGQLETQYF
TGTGCCAGCAGCCTTGGACAGCTAGAGACCCAGTACTTC
>NA|NA|TRBV5-1|TRBJ1-1
CASSLGQQMNTEAFF
TGCGCCAGCAGCTTAGGACAGCAAATGAACACTGAAGCTTTCTTT
>NA|NA|TRBV29-1|TRBJ1-2
CSDFGQEIYGYTF
TGCAGCGACTTTGGGCAGGAGATCTATGGCTACACCTTC
>NA|few|TRBV18|TRBJ1-1
CASSPQDTNTEAFF
TGTGCCAGCTCACCCCAGGACACTAACACTGAAGCTTTCTTT
>NA|NA|TRBV2|TRBJ2-2
CASSVEAGELFF
TGTGCCAGCAGTGTAGAGGCCGGGGAGCTGTTTTTT
>NA|NA|TRBV7-2|TRBJ1-2
CASSSPSGQGTLNYGYTF
TGTGCCAGCAGCTCCCCTAGCGGCCAGGGGACTCTTAACTATGGCTACACCTTC
>TRBD1|NA|TRBV24-1|TRBJ2-5
CATSDWGDRGSKTQYF
TGTGCCACCAGTGATTGGGGAGACAGGGGATCCAAGACCCAGTACTTC
>TRBD1|NA|TRBV7-7|TRBJ2-5
CASSPDRGRKETQYF
TGTGCTAGCAGCCCCGACAGGGGGCGTAAGGAGACCCAGTACTTC
>NA|NA|TRBV5-5|TRBJ1-3
CASSLLGVTSGNTIYF
TGTGCCAGCAGCTTGTTGGGGGTAACCTCTGGAAACACCATATATTTT
>NA|NA|TRBV4-3|TRBJ1-1
CASSQDSGGNTEAFF
TGCGCCAGCAGCCAAGATTCGGGGGGAAACACTGAAGCTTTCTTT
>NA|NA|TRBV6-6|TRBJ1-2
CASKNGEWGVYGYTF
TGTGCCAGCAAAAACGGGGAATGGGGGGTCTATGGCTACACCTTC
>TRBD2|NA|TRBV5-1|TRBJ2-5
CASRRLAGGSGETQYF
TGCGCCAGCAGAAGACTAGCGGGGGGTTCCGGGGAGACCCAGTACTTC
>TRBD1|NA|TRBV24-1|TRBJ1-1
CATSDSEGARTEAFF
TGTGCCACCAGTGATTCCGAGGGGGCGCGGACTGAAGCTTTCTTT
>TRBD1|once|TRBV7-9|TRBJ2-7
CASSLGTGQALYEQYF
TGTGCCAGCAGCTTGGGAACGGGACAGGCCCTCTACGAGCAGTACTTC
>NA|NA|TRBV11-3|TRBJ2-5
CASSLSMGPRGRETQYF
TGTGCCAGCAGCTTGAGCATGGGCCCCCGAGGACGAGAGACCCAGTACTTC
>TRBD1|NA|TRBV6-5|TRBJ2-7
CASSPGTGGAYEQYF
TGTGCCAGCAGTCCCGGGACAGGGGGAGCCTACGAGCAGTACTTC
>NA|NA|TRBV23-1|TRBJ1-5
CASSQTGGTSLEGHQPQHF
TGCGCCAGCAGTCAGACGGGAGGGACCTCACTTGAGGGCCATCAGCCCCAGCATTTT
>NA|NA|TRBV30|TRBJ2-3
CAWGKGGEADTQYF
TGTGCCTGGGGTAAGGGGGGAGAGGCAGATACGCAGTATTTT